Listed below are T cell receptor beta chains from one sample, sequenced in a study of a mutant IDH1 vaccine in newly diagnosed glioma. Antigens of these TCRs are unknown. Clones were sequenced by immunoSEQ multiplex PCR, and TCRdb holds only the in-frame ones, with some missing. The data contain some 66,000 clones, roughly 84% of them singletons. Specimen: PBMCs, collected from a glioma patient whose treatment included an IDH1 peptide vaccine. The source of these receptors is a man younger than 45 with glioma. CDR3s include the opening cysteine and the closing phenylalanine or tryptophan. The D gene is left open where the match is weak. A clone size is listed for some rows: how often the clone was seen (once, few, many), or a class if it is expanded.

J gene | D gene | V gene | clone size | CDR3 DNA | CDR3 protein
TRBJ1-1 | TRBD1 | TRBV28 | once | TGTGCCAGCAGTTTGGGATCAGGGGGGAACACTGAAGCTTTCTTT | CASSLGSGGNTEAFF
TRBJ1-2 | TRBD1 | TRBV11-2 | - | TGTGCCAGCAGCCGATCAACAGGGGGCTCGGTCTATGGCTACACCTTC | CASSRSTGGSVYGYTF
TRBJ1-6 | TRBD1 | TRBV6-4 | - | TGTGCCAGCAGTGCCAGACAGGGATACGATTCACCCCTCCACTTT | CASSARQGYDSPLHF
TRBJ1-2 | TRBD1 | TRBV6-1 | once | TGTGCCAGCAGTTTTGCCGGGACAGGGACCTATGGCTACACCTTC | CASSFAGTGTYGYTF
TRBJ2-5 | TRBD2 | TRBV9 | - | TGTGCCAGCAGCGTAGCGCTAGCGGGAGAGCAAGAGACCCAGTACTTC | CASSVALAGEQETQYF
TRBJ2-1 | TRBD2 | TRBV28 | - | TGTGCCAGCACCCTAGCTTGGCGGGACTATGGCGATGAGCAGTTCTTC | CASTLAWRDYGDEQFF
TRBJ2-1 | - | TRBV7-9 | - | TGTGCCAGCACCCTAAATGCCGGGGGAAACAATGAGCAGTTCTTC | CASTLNAGGNNEQFF
TRBJ2-1 | - | TRBV11-2 | - | TGTGCCAGCAGCCACGGACCCACCACGCCGTTCTTC | CASSHGPTTPFF
TRBJ1-2 | - | TRBV25-1 | few | TGTGCCAGCAGGGCTGACAGAAACCAGTGGGGTGGCTACACCTTC | CASRADRNQWGGYTF
TRBJ1-3 | - | TRBV7-2 | - | TGTGCCAGCAGCTTAGACGCAGGAGCTTTGGGAAACACCATATATTTT | CASSLDAGALGNTIYF
TRBJ2-5 | - | TRBV6-6 | - | TGTGCCAGCACCCTGCCTGAGGGTTGGGAGACCCAGTACTTC | CASTLPEGWETQYF
TRBJ2-1 | - | TRBV12-5 | - | TGTGCTAGTGGTTTGGAGGTCAATGAGCAGTTCTTC | CASGLEVNEQFF
TRBJ1-4 | - | TRBV5-4 | few | TGTGCCAGCAGCTTAGGAAGGGAAAAACTGTTTTTT | CASSLGREKLFF
TRBJ1-1 | - | TRBV18 | - | TGTGCCAGCTCACCTCCAGACAGGCTGGTCACTGAAGCTTTCTTT | CASSPPDRLVTEAFF